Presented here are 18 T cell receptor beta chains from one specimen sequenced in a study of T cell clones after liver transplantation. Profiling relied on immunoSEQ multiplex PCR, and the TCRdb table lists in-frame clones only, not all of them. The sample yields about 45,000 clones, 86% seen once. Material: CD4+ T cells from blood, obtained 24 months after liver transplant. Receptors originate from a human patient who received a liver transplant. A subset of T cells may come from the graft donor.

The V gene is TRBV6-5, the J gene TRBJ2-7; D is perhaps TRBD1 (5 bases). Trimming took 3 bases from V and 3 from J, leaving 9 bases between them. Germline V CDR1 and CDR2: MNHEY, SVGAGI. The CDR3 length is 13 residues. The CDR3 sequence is CASSYSQGYEQYF. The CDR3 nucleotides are TGTGCCAGCAGTTATTCCCAGGGCTACGAGCAGTACTTC.

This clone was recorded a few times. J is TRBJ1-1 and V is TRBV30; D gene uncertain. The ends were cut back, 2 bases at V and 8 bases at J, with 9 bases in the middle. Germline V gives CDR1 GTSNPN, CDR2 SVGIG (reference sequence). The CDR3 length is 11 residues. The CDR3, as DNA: TGTGCCTGGAGTAGGGTCGGGGAAGCTTTCTTT. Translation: CAWSRVGEAFF. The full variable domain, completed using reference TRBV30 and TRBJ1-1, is SQTIHQWPATLVQPVGSPLSLECTVEGTSNPNLYWYRQAAGRGLQLLFYSVGIGQISSEVPQNLSASRPQDRQFILSSKKLLLSDSGFYLCAWSRVGEAFFGQGTRLTVV.

CDR3 in amino acids: CATSRGDKAETQYF. The CDR3 DNA is TGTGCCACCAGCAGAGGGGATAAAGCGGAGACCCAGTACTTC. The chain joins TRBV15 to TRBJ2-5; D is ambiguous. Germline assignment: CDR1 LNHNV and CDR2 YYDKDF (reference sequence). This CDR3 comprises 14 residues. The V gene lost 1 base and the J gene lost 5 bases, with 11 bases spanning the gap.

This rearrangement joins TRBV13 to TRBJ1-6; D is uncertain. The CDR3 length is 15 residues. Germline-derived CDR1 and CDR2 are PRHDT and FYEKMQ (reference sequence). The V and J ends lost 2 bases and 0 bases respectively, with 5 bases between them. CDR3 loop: CASSLRVSYNSPLHF. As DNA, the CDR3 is TGTGCCAGCAGCTTACGGGTCTCCTATAATTCACCCCTCCACTTT.

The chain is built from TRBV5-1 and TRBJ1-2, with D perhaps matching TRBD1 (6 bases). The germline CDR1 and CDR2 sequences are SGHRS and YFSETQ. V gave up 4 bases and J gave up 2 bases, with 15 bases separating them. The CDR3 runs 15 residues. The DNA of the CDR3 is TGCGCCAGCAGCCCCGACCCGACAGGCAACTATGGCTACACCTTC. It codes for CASSPDPTGNYGYTF.

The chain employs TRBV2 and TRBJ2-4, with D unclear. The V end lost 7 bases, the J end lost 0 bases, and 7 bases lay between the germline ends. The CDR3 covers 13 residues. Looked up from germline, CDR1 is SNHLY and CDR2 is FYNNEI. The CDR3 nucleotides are TGTGCCAGCATGCAGTCAGCCAAAAACATTCAGTACTTC. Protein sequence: CASMQSAKNIQYF.

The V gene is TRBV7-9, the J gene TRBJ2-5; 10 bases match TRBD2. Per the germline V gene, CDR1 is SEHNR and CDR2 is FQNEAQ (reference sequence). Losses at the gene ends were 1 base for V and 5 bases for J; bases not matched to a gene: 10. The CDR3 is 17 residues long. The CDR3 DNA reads TGTGCCAGCAGCTTAGGGTCGGCTAGCGGGAGCGTCGAGACCCAGTACTTC. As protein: CASSLGSASGSVETQYF.

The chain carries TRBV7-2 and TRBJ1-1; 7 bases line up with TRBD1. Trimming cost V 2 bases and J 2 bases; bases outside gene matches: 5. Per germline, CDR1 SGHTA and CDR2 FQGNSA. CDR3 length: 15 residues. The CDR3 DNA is TGTGCCAGCAGCTTAAGGGGGCGAGGTAACACTGAAGCTTTCTTT. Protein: CASSLRGRGNTEAFF.

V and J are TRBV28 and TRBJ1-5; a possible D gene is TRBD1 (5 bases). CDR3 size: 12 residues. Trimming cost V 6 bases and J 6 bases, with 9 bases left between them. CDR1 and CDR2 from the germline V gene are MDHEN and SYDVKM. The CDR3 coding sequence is TGTGCCAGCAGCGGGGGGGTTCAGCCCCAGCATTTT. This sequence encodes CASSGGVQPQHF.

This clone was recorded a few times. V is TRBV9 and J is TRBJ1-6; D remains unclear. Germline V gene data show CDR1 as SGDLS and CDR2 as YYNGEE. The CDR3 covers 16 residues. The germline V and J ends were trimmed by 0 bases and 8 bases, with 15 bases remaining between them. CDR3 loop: CASSVAASPSDSPLHF. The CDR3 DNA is TGTGCCAGCAGCGTAGCGGCCTCTCCGTCGGATTCACCCCTCCACTTT.

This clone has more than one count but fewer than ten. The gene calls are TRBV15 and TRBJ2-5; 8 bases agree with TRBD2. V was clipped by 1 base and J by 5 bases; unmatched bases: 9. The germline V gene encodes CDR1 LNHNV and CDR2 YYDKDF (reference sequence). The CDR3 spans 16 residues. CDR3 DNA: TGTGCCACCAGCAGAGCCGGGGGGGGGCGTACGGAGACCCAGTACTTC. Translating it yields CATSRAGGGRTETQYF.

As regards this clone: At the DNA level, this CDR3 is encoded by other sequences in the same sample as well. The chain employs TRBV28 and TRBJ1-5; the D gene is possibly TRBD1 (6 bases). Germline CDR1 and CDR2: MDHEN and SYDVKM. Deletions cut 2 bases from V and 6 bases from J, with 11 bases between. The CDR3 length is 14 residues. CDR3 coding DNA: TGTGCCAGCAGTTTAAGGGGAGGGGGTCAGCCCCAGCATTTT. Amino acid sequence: CASSLRGGGQPQHF. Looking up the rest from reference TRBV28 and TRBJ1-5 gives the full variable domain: DVKVTQSSRYLVKRTGEKVFLECVQDMDHENMFWYRQDPGLGLRLIYFSYDVKMKEKGDIPEGYSVSREKKERFSLILESASTNQTSMYLCASSLRGGGQPQHFGDGTRLSIL.

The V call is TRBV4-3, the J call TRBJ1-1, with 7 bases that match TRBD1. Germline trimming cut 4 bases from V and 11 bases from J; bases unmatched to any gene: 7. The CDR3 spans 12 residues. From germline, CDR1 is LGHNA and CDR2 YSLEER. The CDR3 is CASSRSGGEAFF. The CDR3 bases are TGCGCCAGCAGCCGGTCAGGGGGGGAGGCTTTCTTT.

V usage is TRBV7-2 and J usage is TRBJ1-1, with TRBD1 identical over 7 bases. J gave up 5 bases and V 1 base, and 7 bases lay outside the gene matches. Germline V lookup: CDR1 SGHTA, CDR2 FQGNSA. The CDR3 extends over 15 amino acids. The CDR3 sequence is CASSLERGRGTEAFF. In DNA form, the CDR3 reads TGTGCCAGCAGCTTAGAAAGGGGGCGTGGGACTGAAGCTTTCTTT. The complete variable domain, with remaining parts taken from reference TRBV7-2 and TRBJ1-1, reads GAGVSQSPSNKVTEKGKDVELRCDPISGHTALYWYRQSLGQGLEFLIYFQGNSAPDKSGLPSDRFSAERTGGSVSTLTIQRTQQEDSAVYLCASSLERGRGTEAFFGQGTRLTVV.

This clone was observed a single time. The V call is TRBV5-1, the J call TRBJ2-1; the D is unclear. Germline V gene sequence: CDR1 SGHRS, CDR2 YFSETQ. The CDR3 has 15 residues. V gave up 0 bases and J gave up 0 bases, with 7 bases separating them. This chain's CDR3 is CASSLVAASYNEQFF. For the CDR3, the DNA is TGCGCCAGCAGCTTGGTTGCGGCCTCCTACAATGAGCAGTTCTTC.

The CDR3 bases are TGCAGCGTTAGCGGGAGAGGTACCGGGGAGCTGTTTTTT. It specifies CSVSGRGTGELFF. The rearrangement links TRBV29-1 to TRBJ2-2; TRBD2 matches 8 bases. Germline loops: CDR1 SQVTM, CDR2 ANQGSEA. The CDR3 contains 13 residues. Trimming cost V 5 bases and J 5 bases; bases outside gene matches: 4.

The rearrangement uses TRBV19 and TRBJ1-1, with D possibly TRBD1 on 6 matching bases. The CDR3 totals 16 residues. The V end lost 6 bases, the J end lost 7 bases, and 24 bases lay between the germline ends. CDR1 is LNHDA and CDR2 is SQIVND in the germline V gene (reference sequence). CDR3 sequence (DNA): TGTGCCAGTAGAACCCCCTCGGGATCTCAGGGGATTGAAGCTTTCTTT. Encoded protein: CASRTPSGSQGIEAFF. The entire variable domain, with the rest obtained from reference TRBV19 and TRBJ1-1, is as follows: DGGITQSPKYLFRKEGQNVTLSCEQNLNHDAMYWYRQDPGQGLRLIYYSQIVNDFQKGDIAEGYSVSREKKESFPLTVTSAQKNPTAFYLCASRTPSGSQGIEAFFGQGTRLTVV.

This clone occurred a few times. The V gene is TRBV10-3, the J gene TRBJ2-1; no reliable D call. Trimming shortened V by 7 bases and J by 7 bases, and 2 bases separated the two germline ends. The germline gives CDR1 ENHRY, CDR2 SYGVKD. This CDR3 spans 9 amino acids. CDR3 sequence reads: CAIINEQFF. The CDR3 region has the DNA TGTGCCATCATTAATGAGCAGTTCTTC.